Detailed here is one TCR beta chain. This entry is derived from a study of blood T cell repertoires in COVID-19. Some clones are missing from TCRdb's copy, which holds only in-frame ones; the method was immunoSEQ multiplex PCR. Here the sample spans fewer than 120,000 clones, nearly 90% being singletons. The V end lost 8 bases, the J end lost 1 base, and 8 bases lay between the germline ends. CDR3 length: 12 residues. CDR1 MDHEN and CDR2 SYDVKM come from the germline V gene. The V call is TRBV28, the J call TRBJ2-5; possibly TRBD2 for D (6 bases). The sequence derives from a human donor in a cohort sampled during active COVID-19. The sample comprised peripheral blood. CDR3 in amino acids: CASGRLQETQYF. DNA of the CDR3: TGTGCCAGCGGGAGGCTCCAAGAGACCCAGTACTTC.